These 27 T cell receptor beta chains were all obtained from the same sample, sequenced in a study of blood T cell repertoires in COVID-19. Clones were sequenced by immunoSEQ multiplex PCR, and TCRdb holds only the in-frame ones, with some missing. The table includes approximately 190,000 clones, less than 90% detected once. Sequencing was done on a sample of PBMCs or T cells enriched from blood (not recorded which). All receptors derive from a woman younger than 45 who had been exposed to COVID-19.

This sequence joins TRBV7-2 and TRBJ1-2, with D perhaps TRBD1 (6 bases). CDR1 SGHTA and CDR2 FQGNSA come from the germline V gene. The germline V and J ends were trimmed by 3 bases and 5 bases, with 16 bases remaining between them. CDR3 size: 15 residues. The CDR3: CASSFRGGQYYGYTF. For the CDR3, the DNA is TGTGCCAGCAGCTTTAGGGGTGGACAGTATTATGGCTACACCTTC.

CDR3 loop: CASSLWTSGGSTGANVLTF. The CDR3 DNA reads TGTGCCAGCAGCCTCTGGACTAGCGGGGGGTCCACGGGGGCCAACGTCCTGACTTTC. This chain connects TRBV21-1 to TRBJ2-6; TRBD2 reflects the table's D call only, with no check against the DNA. TRBV21-1 is a known pseudogene. CDR3 size: 19 residues.

This clone was seen once. The chain joins TRBV7-9 to TRBJ2-1; D ambiguous. Trimming shortened V by 5 bases and J by 5 bases, and 10 bases separated the two germline ends. The CDR3 is 13 amino acids. Germline CDR1 SEHNR, CDR2 FQNEAQ (reference sequence). This chain's CDR3 is CASSRREDNEQFF. The CDR3 DNA reads as TGTGCCAGCAGCCGCAGAGAGGACAATGAGCAGTTCTTC.

The chain uses TRBV24-1 and TRBJ1-2, with D perhaps TRBD1 (6 bases). From germline, CDR1 is KGHDR and CDR2 SFDVKD. Trimming took 3 bases from V and 8 from J, leaving 12 bases between them. This CDR3 contains 13 residues. CDR3 sequence (DNA): TGTGCCACCAGTGATCGGCAGGGGACCGGCTACACCTTC. This translates into CATSDRQGTGYTF.

The rearrangement joins TRBV18 to TRBJ2-7; 8 bases fit TRBD1. The V gene's germline CDR1 is KGHSH and CDR2 LQKENI. The CDR3 is 16 residues long. Germline trimming cut 3 bases from V and 5 bases from J; bases unmatched to any gene: 12. The CDR3 nucleotides are TGTGCCAGCTCACCGGGGTCAGGACAGGGATCCCACGAGCAGTACTTC. This codes for CASSPGSGQGSHEQYF.

This rearrangement joins TRBV29-1 to TRBJ1-2, with 11 bases that match TRBD1. CDR1 SQVTM and CDR2 ANQGSEA come from the germline V gene. The CDR3 consists of 11 residues. V dropped 4 bases and J dropped 8; count of bases not matched to a gene: 0. The DNA of the CDR3 is TGCAGCGTTGGGACAGGGGGCGGCTACACCTTC. It yields the protein CSVGTGGGYTF.

This chain uses TRBV5-1 with TRBJ2-3, with unresolved D. The CDR3 consists of 14 residues. The V end lost 1 base, the J end lost 2 bases, and 8 bases lay between the germline ends. CDR1 is SGHRS and CDR2 is YFSETQ in the germline V gene. The CDR3 protein is CASSLLQSTDTQYF. In nucleotides, the CDR3 is TGCGCCAGCAGCTTGCTCCAGTCCACAGATACGCAGTATTTT.

This chain joins TRBV15 and TRBJ1-4; the match to TRBD1 covers 8 bases. Germline assignment: CDR1 LNHNV and CDR2 YYDKDF (reference sequence). V lost 5 bases to trimming and J lost 8 bases; unmatched junction nucleotides: 10. This CDR3 contains 15 residues. The CDR3 bases are TGTGCCACCAGCGCCCCAGGGGGCGCCGGGGAAAAACTGTTTTTT. This gives the protein CATSAPGGAGEKLFF.

There are a few counts of this clone. The chain has TRBV23-1 and TRBJ1-5; D unresolved. TRBV23-1 is placed among ORFs of uncertain function. The CDR3 contains 14 residues. Trimming removed 3 bases from V and 9 bases from J, with 15 bases in between. CDR3 in DNA: TGCGCCAGCAGTCATTACCCCAGGCTGGTGCCCCAGCATTTT. It specifies CASSHYPRLVPQHF.

To note about this clone: Other DNA sequences in this sample translate to the same CDR3. CDR3 in amino acids: CASNGGGSYEQYF. In nucleotides, the CDR3 is TGTGCCAGCAATGGCGGGGGTTCCTACGAGCAGTACTTC. The genes are TRBV2 and TRBJ2-7; 7 bases align to TRBD2. Germline CDR1 and CDR2: SNHLY and FYNNEI. The CDR3 loop spans 13 amino acids. V gave up 7 bases and J gave up 1 base; unmatched junction bases: 4.

V gene TRBV5-1 combines with J gene TRBJ1-2; maybe TRBD1 (5 bases). V dropped 0 bases and J dropped 2 bases, with 11 bases sitting between them. The V gene's germline CDR1 is SGHRS and CDR2 YFSETQ. CDR3 length: 15 amino acids. CDR3 in DNA: TGCGCCAGCAGCTTGGATGCCAGGGAAAACTATGGCTACACCTTC. Translated, it gives CASSLDARENYGYTF.

This chain links TRBV29-1 with TRBJ1-6; TRBD1 agrees at 7 bases. V lost 5 bases and J lost 4; bases outside the gene matches: 8. CDR3 length equals 15 residues. Looked up from germline, CDR1 is SQVTM and CDR2 is ANQGSEA. CDR3 in amino acids: CSVRIGTEYNSPLHF. The CDR3 DNA reads as TGCAGCGTTCGAATTGGGACAGAATATAATTCACCCCTCCACTTT.

The chain combines TRBV7-8 with TRBJ1-2; 7 bases agree with TRBD1. Germline CDR1 SGHVS, CDR2 FQNEAQ. The CDR3 is made up of 13 amino acids. The junction had 8 bases not matched to a gene; V was cut back by 5 bases and J by 8 bases. CDR3 protein: CASSPDRVRGYTF. DNA for the CDR3: TGTGCCAGCAGCCCCGACAGGGTAAGGGGCTACACCTTC.

Written as DNA, the CDR3 is TGTGCCAGTAGTATAGCCATCCTCGGCCAAGAGACCCAGTACTTC. Its protein product is CASSIAILGQETQYF. The J gene is TRBJ2-5, the V gene TRBV19; no clear D. This CDR3 is 15 amino acids long. Trimming shortened V by 1 base and J by 1 base, and 10 bases separated the two germline ends. Germline values: CDR1 LNHDA, CDR2 SQIVND (reference sequence). Based on the CDR3 plus reference TRBV19 and TRBJ2-5, the full variable domain is DGGITQSPKYLFRKEGQNVTLSCEQNLNHDAMYWYRQDPGQGLRLIYYSQIVNDFQKGDIAEGYSVSREKKESFPLTVTSAQKNPTAFYLCASSIAILGQETQYFGPGTRLLVL.

The V gene is TRBV7-2, the J gene TRBJ1-2, with unresolved D. From germline, CDR1 is SGHTA and CDR2 FQGNSA. This CDR3 is built from 13 residues. The germline V and J ends were trimmed by 3 bases and 6 bases, with 11 bases remaining between them. The CDR3 region has the DNA TGTGCCAGCAGCTTCTCACAATCCAATGGCTACACCTTC. This codes for CASSFSQSNGYTF.

The chain links TRBV5-1 to TRBJ2-1, with a weak D call TRBD2 (6 bases). V lost 3 bases to trimming and J lost 3 bases, with 13 bases between them. This CDR3 is 15 amino acids long. Per the germline V gene, CDR1 is SGHRS and CDR2 is YFSETQ. The CDR3 loop reads CASSWGDVDYNEQFF. In nucleotides, the CDR3 is TGCGCCAGCAGCTGGGGGGACGTCGACTACAATGAGCAGTTCTTC.

This rearrangement joins TRBV9 to TRBJ2-5; 10 bases are a match to TRBD2. After removal of 0 bases from V and 2 bases from J, the junction contained 4 bases not matched to a gene. The germline gives CDR1 SGDLS, CDR2 YYNGEE. The CDR3 is 16 amino acids. CDR3 nucleotides: TGTGCCAGCAGCGTAGGTCTAGCGGGGGAACAAGAGACCCAGTACTTC. This gives the protein CASSVGLAGEQETQYF.

The CDR3 sequence: CASSTRSRLAAKETQYF. The CDR3, as DNA: TGTGCCAGCAGCACACGCTCCAGACTAGCGGCAAAAGAGACCCAGTACTTC. V and J are TRBV13 and TRBJ2-5; 9 nucleotides line up with TRBD2. The trim removed 5 bases at V and 3 bases at J, leaving 13 bases unmatched. The germline V gene encodes CDR1 PRHDT and CDR2 FYEKMQ (reference sequence). The CDR3 has 17 amino acids. Full variable domain (outside the CDR3, taken from reference TRBV13 and TRBJ2-5): AAGVIQSPRHLIKEKRETATLKCYPIPRHDTVYWYQQGPGQDPQFLISFYEKMQSDKGSIPDRFSAQQFSDYHSELNMSSLELGDSALYFCASSTRSRLAAKETQYFGPGTRLLVL.

V gene TRBV18 combines with J gene TRBJ1-1; TRBD1 matches 7 bases. CDR3 length: 12 amino acids. The V gene end was trimmed by 7 bases and the J gene end by 3 bases; junction bases not matched to a gene: 2. CDR1 KGHSH and CDR2 LQKENI come from the germline V gene. CDR3 in DNA: TGTGCCAGCTACAGGGGAGACACTGAAGCTTTCTTT. Its translation: CASYRGDTEAFF.

The chain joins TRBV6-5 to TRBJ2-3; 8 bases are shared with TRBD2. Trimming cost V 6 bases and J 4 bases; bases outside gene matches: 6. The germline CDR1 and CDR2 sequences are MNHEY and SVGAGI. This CDR3 is 14 amino acids long. CDR3 in DNA: TGTGCCAGCAGACGGGGGGGCAGAGCAGATACGCAGTATTTT. Its translation: CASRRGGRADTQYF.

V usage is TRBV2 and J usage is TRBJ1-5; D not certain. This CDR3 comprises 12 residues. The V gene's germline CDR1 is SNHLY and CDR2 FYNNEI. The V end was cut by 7 bases, the J end by 7 bases, with 11 bases between. The CDR3 DNA sequence: TGTGCCAGCAATGGGCTTGGACAGCCCCAGCATTTT. Protein sequence: CASNGLGQPQHF.

This clone is a singleton in its sample. The chain couples TRBV4-2 to TRBJ2-3; D is perhaps TRBD2 (6 bases). The V gene lost 4 bases and the J gene lost 3 bases, with 20 bases spanning the gap. Germline CDR1 is LGHNA and CDR2 is YNFKEQ. The CDR3 is 17 residues long. In DNA form, the CDR3 reads TGTGCCAGCAGCCCCTCCGGACTATTTCTTGGGACAGATACGCAGTATTTT. Residues: CASSPSGLFLGTDTQYF.

This rearrangement joins TRBV5-1 to TRBJ1-2, with no clear D. The length of the CDR3 is 12 residues. Germline loops: CDR1 SGHRS, CDR2 YFSETQ. Trimming removed 5 bases at V and 3 bases at J, with 8 bases between. The CDR3 region is CASSVSDYGYTF. The CDR3 bases are TGCGCCAGCAGTGTGTCAGACTATGGCTACACCTTC. The full variable domain, in which reference TRBV5-1 and TRBJ1-2 provide the parts outside the CDR3, is KAGVTQTPRYLIKTRGQQVTLSCSPISGHRSVSWYQQTPGQGLQFLFEYFSETQRNKGNFPGRFSGRQFSNSRSEMNVSTLELGDSALYLCASSVSDYGYTFGSGTRLTVV.

The gene calls are TRBV7-6 and TRBJ2-1; a possible D gene is TRBD1 (5 bases). Germline V lookup: CDR1 SGHVS, CDR2 FNYEAQ. The CDR3 covers 15 residues. V was clipped by 5 bases and J by 3 bases, with 14 bases between them. CDR3 bases: TGTGCCAGCAGCCCCTCCTGGACAAACTACAATGAGCAGTTCTTC. Its translation: CASSPSWTNYNEQFF.

Here the CDR3 reads CASSSYRGHSYEQYF. In DNA form, the CDR3 reads TGTGCCAGCTCATCCTACAGGGGGCATTCCTACGAGCAGTACTTC. The rearrangement joins TRBV18 to TRBJ2-7; 9 positions match TRBD1. Germline V gene sequence: CDR1 KGHSH, CDR2 LQKENI. V gave up 5 bases and J gave up 1 base; unmatched junction bases: 6. The CDR3 loop spans 15 amino acids.

V gene TRBV5-5 combines with J gene TRBJ2-7; 9 nucleotides align to TRBD1. The CDR3 length is 14 residues. The germline CDR1 and CDR2 sequences are SGHKS and YYEKEE (reference sequence). V dropped 4 bases and J dropped 6; count of bases not matched to a gene: 8. The CDR3, as DNA: TGTGCCAGCAGCGGGGGGACAGGGTATGGCGAGCAGTACTTC. This translates into CASSGGTGYGEQYF.

This chain joins TRBV21-1 and TRBJ1-5; the D call TRBD1 from the table was never checked on the DNA. TRBV21-1 is a recognized pseudogene. CDR3 length: 11 residues. The CDR3 sequence is CASGDSQPQHF. The CDR3 coding sequence is TGTGCCAGCGGGGACAGTCAGCCCCAGCATTTT.